This T cell receptor (gamma chain) appears in the sequencing data of a study of gamma-delta T cells after stem cell transplantation. With respect to this clone: With a far larger clone one base away, a read error is the likely cause. Other DNA sequences of this sample code for an identical CDR3.

Germline V gene data show CDR1 as GITISATS and CDR2 as ISYDGTV (reference sequence). The CDR3 consists of 16 residues. TCRdb used CATT to re-call clones from the RT-PCR reads. The table shows about 810 gamma-chain clones, with about 6% occurring only once. This rearrangement joins TRGV9 to TRGJP. The sequence was obtained from a human donor. It is not recorded whose cells these are; they may come from a transplant donor. The sequenced sample was gamma-delta T cells. DNA for the CDR3: TGTGCCTTGTGGGAGGATGGAGAGTTGGGCAAAAAAATCAAGGTGTTT. Its translation is CALWEDGELGKKIKVF.